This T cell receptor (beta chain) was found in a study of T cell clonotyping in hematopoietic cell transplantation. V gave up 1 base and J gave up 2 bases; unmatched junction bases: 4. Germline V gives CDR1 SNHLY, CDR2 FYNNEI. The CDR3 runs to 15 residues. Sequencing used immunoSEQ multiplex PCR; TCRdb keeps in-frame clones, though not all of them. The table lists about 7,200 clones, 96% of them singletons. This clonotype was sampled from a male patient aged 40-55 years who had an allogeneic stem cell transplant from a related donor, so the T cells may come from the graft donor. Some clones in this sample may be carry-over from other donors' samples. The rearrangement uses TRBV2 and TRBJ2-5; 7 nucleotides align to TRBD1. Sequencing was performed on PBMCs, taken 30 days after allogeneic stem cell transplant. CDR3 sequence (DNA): TGTGCCAGCAGTGAAGGGGTACAGGGGCAAGAGACCCAGTACTTC. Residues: CASSEGVQGQETQYF.